This T cell receptor (beta chain) was sequenced during a study of blood T cell repertoires in COVID-19. As for the study in general: Researchers got acute and convalescent COVID-19 samples from the United States, Italy and Spain. T cells, B-cell-depleted T cells, or PBMCs provided the cDNA or gDNA that served as material.

V lost 0 bases and J 2 bases, leaving 5 bases between the germline ends. Germline assignment: CDR1 ENHRY and CDR2 SYGVKD. The CDR3 length is 14 residues. Authors' data handling: Reference gene primer amplification yielded estimated nucleated cell counts. Repertoires were generated with immunoSEQ multiplex PCR, while TCRdb's copy carries only in-frame clones and drops some. The D gene and trimming were derived from the DNA, and the V and J assignments and clone size from that table. Here the sample spans around 99,000 clones, about 80% being singletons. The chain uses TRBV10-3 and TRBJ1-3; no clear D gene. The sample consisted of peripheral blood. The source of this sequence is a woman in her 50s with acute or convalescent COVID-19. The CDR3: CAISESRAGNTIYF. The CDR3 region has the DNA TGTGCCATCAGTGAGTCGAGGGCTGGAAACACCATATATTTT.